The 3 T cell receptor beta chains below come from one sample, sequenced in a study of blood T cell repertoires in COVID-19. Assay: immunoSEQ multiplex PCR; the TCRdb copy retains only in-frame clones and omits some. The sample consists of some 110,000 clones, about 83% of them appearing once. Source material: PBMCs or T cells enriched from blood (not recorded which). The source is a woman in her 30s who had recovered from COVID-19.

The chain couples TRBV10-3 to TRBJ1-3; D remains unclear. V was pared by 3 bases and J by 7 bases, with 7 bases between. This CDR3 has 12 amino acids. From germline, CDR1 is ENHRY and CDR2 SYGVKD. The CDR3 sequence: CAISEVLNTIYF. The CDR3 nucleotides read TGTGCCATCAGTGAAGTACTTAACACCATATATTTT.

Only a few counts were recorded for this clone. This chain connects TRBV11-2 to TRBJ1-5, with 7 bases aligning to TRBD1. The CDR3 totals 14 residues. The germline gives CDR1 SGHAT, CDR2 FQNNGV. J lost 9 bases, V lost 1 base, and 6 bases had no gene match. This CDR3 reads CASSLAGGTGPQHF. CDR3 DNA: TGTGCCAGCAGCTTAGCAGGGGGTACGGGGCCCCAGCATTTT.

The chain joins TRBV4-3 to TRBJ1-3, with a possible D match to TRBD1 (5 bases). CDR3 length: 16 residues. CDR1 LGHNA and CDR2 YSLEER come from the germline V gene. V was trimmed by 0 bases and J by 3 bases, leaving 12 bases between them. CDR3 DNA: TGCGCCAGCAGCCAAGACGCCCGGGACTTTGGAAACACCATATATTTT. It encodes CASSQDARDFGNTIYF.